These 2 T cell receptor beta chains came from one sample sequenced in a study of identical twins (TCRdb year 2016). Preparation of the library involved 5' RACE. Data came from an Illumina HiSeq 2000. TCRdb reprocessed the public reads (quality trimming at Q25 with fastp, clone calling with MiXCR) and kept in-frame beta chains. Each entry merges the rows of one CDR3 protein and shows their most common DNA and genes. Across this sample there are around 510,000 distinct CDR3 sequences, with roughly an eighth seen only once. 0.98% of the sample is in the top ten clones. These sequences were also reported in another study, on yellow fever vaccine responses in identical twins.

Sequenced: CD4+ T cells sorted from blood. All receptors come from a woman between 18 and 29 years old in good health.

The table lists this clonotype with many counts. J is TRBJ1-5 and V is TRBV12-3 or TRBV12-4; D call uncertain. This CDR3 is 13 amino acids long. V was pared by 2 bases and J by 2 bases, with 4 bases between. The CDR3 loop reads CASSLKGNQPQHF. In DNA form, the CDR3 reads TGTGCCAGCAGTTTAAAGGGCAATCAGCCCCAGCATTTT.

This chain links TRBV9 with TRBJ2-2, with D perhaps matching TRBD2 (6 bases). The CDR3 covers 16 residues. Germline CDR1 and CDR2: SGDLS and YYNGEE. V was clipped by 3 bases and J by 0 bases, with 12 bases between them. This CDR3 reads CASSASAGPNTGELFF. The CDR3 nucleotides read TGTGCCAGCAGCGCATCGGCGGGGCCGAACACCGGGGAGCTGTTTTTT.